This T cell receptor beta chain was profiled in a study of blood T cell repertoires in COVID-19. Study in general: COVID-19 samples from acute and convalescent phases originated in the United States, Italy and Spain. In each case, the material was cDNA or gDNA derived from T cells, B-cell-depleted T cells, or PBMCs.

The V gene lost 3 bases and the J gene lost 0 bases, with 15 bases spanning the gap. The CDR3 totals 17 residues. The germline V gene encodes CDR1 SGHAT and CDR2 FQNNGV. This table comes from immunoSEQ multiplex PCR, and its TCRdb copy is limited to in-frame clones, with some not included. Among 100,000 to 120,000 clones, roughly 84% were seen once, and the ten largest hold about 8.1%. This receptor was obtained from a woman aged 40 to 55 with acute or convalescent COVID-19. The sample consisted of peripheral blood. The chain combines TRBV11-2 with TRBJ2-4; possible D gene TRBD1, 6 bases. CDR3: CASSFRRTELAKNIQYF. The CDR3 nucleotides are TGTGCCAGCAGCTTTAGAAGGACAGAACTAGCCAAAAACATTCAGTACTTC. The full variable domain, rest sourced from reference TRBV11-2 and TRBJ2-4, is EAGVAQSPRYKIIEKRQSVAFWCNPISGHATLYWYQQILGQGPKLLIQFQNNGVVDDSQLPKDRFSAERLKGVDSTLKIQPAKLEDSAVYLCASSFRRTELAKNIQYFGAGTRLSVL.